This T cell receptor beta chain was documented in a study of CXCR3-negative and CXCR3-positive naive CD8 T cells. Points from the study as a whole: Whereas both naive subsets had comparably high diversity, memory CD8+ cells had much lower diversity.

The CDR3 loop spans 15 amino acids. About this clonotype: Its antigen is currently unknown.

The authors made the TRB cDNA libraries by 5' RACE using UMI labels. For each CDR3 protein, TCRdb gives one entry from its re-call of the 5' RACE reads, without DNA. The record lists roughly 90,000 distinct CDR3 sequences, of which the ten most abundant hold over 1.5%. Sequencing was carried out using naive CXCR3- CD8+ T cells from blood. Specified subset: CD45RO-CCR7+CD27+CD95- naive CD8+ T cells lacking CXCR3 (TNR3-). The origin of this receptor is a human donor in good health. Some clones in this sample may be carry-over from other donors' samples. The chain links TRBV23-1 to TRBJ1-6. TRBV23-1 is assigned to the ORF class and has an uncertain function. The CDR3 is CASLSGGARNSPLHF.